Below, 10 T cell receptor beta chains from the same sample are listed, as sequenced in a study of OX40 agonist ivuxolimab in advanced cancers. The protocol was immunoSEQ multiplex PCR, while the TCRdb copy is restricted to in-frame clones and leaves out a portion. The sample has approximately 82,000 clones; approximately 82% are singletons. The sample here was CD4+ or CD8+ T cells sorted from blood, taken in a trial of the OX40 agonist ivuxolimab. Receptors were obtained from an adult with an advanced solid tumor such as melanoma, head and neck, liver or kidney cancer.

The rearrangement links TRBV30 to TRBJ2-7; TRBD2 agrees at 13 bases. J gave up 2 bases and V 3 bases, and 4 bases lay outside the gene matches. Germline V gives CDR1 GTSNPN, CDR2 SVGIG (reference sequence). The CDR3 sequence is 15 residues long. The DNA of the CDR3 is TGTGCCTGGAGCCCGGGACTAGCGGGGACCTACGAGCAGTACTTC. Translation: CAWSPGLAGTYEQYF.

The chain is built from TRBV11-2 and TRBJ1-3; 8 nucleotides agree with TRBD1. V was pared by 6 bases and J by 2 bases, with 6 bases of the junction left unmatched. The germline V gene has CDR1 SGHAT and CDR2 FQNNGV. This CDR3 comprises 15 residues. CDR3 sequence: CASSSSGGAGNTIYF. In DNA, the CDR3 is TGTGCCAGCAGTTCCTCAGGGGGCGCTGGAAACACCATATATTTT. The full variable domain, in which reference TRBV11-2 and TRBJ1-3 provide the parts outside the CDR3, is EAGVAQSPRYKIIEKRQSVAFWCNPISGHATLYWYQQILGQGPKLLIQFQNNGVVDDSQLPKDRFSAERLKGVDSTLKIQPAKLEDSAVYLCASSSSGGAGNTIYFGEGSWLTVV.

The rearrangement links TRBV9 to TRBJ1-1, with D tentatively TRBD1 (6 bases). V lost 3 bases and J lost 4, with 10 bases in between. Per the germline V gene, CDR1 is SGDLS and CDR2 is YYNGEE. The CDR3 is 13 residues long. The chain's CDR3 is CASSEQGGTEAFF. In DNA form, the CDR3 reads TGTGCCAGCAGCGAACAGGGTGGCACTGAAGCTTTCTTT.

This chain uses TRBV5-1 with TRBJ1-1; D is perhaps TRBD1 (6 bases). The CDR3 spans 15 residues. The V end lost 5 bases, the J end lost 0 bases, and 14 bases lay between the germline ends. CDR1 is SGHRS, CDR2 YFSETQ, per germline. CDR3 coding DNA: TGCGCCAGCAGGTCCGGACAGCTGATGAACACTGAAGCTTTCTTT. Protein sequence: CASRSGQLMNTEAFF.

The rearrangement links TRBV7-9 to TRBJ1-2; D may be TRBD1 (5 bases). This CDR3 is built from 15 residues. Per the germline V gene, CDR1 is SEHNR and CDR2 is FQNEAQ (reference sequence). The germline V and J ends were trimmed by 1 base and 2 bases, with 11 bases remaining between them. As DNA, the CDR3 is TGTGCCAGCAGCTTAGATGGGGGTGAGAACTATGGCTACACCTTC. Amino acid sequence: CASSLDGGENYGYTF.

The V and J genes are TRBV7-2 and TRBJ2-1; D gene ambiguous. Germline V gives CDR1 SGHTA, CDR2 FQGNSA. CDR3 size: 15 residues. Trimming removed 1 base at V and 4 bases at J, with 11 bases between. The CDR3 protein is CASSLGSGEYNEQFF. CDR3 DNA: TGTGCCAGCAGCTTAGGATCAGGAGAGTACAATGAGCAGTTCTTC.

CDR3 DNA: TGTGCCAGTAGCGACAGGGAACGTGAAAAACTGTTTTTT. Protein sequence: CASSDREREKLFF. The chain recombines TRBV19 with TRBJ1-4; 7 bases agree with TRBD1. The germline CDR1 and CDR2 sequences are LNHDA and SQIVND (reference sequence). The CDR3 is made up of 13 amino acids. V was pared by 6 bases and J by 7 bases, with 5 bases of the junction left unmatched. Based on the CDR3 plus reference TRBV19 and TRBJ1-4, the full variable domain is DGGITQSPKYLFRKEGQNVTLSCEQNLNHDAMYWYRQDPGQGLRLIYYSQIVNDFQKGDIAEGYSVSREKKESFPLTVTSAQKNPTAFYLCASSDREREKLFFGSGTQLSVL.

V usage is TRBV19 and J usage is TRBJ1-1; D call uncertain. Looked up from germline, CDR1 is LNHDA and CDR2 is SQIVND (reference sequence). V was trimmed by 5 bases and J by 1 base, leaving 11 bases between them. The CDR3 loop spans 14 amino acids. This chain's CDR3 is CASSPGPANTEAFF. CDR3 DNA: TGTGCCAGTAGTCCCGGCCCAGCGAACACTGAAGCTTTCTTT.

The V call is TRBV6-1, the J call TRBJ1-5, with D perhaps TRBD1 (5 bases). Deletions cut 6 bases from V and 1 base from J, with 13 bases between. Per germline, CDR1 MNHNS and CDR2 SASEGT. CDR3 length: 15 amino acids. The CDR3 protein is CASSDMRGSNQPQHF. CDR3 nucleotides: TGTGCCAGCAGCGACATGCGGGGGAGCAATCAGCCCCAGCATTTT.

This clone occurred once. CDR3 in DNA: TGTGCCAGCAGCTTAAGGGTTTCCGGGACAGGGAGCCAAGAGACCCAGTACTTC. Translation: CASSLRVSGTGSQETQYF. The J gene is TRBJ2-5, the V gene TRBV5-5, with 9 positions matching TRBD1. After removal of 2 bases from V and 1 base from J, the junction contained 12 bases not matched to a gene. The CDR3 is 18 amino acids. Germline loops: CDR1 SGHKS, CDR2 YYEKEE (reference sequence).